A selection of T cell receptor beta chains follows, all from one sample in a study of neurological immune-mediated disorders. TCRdb redid the calling of the 5' RACE reads with MiXCR, one entry per CDR3 protein. The sample carries roughly 60,000 distinct CDR3 sequences, approximately 10% recorded once. The source material was PBMCs. The receptors originated from a man aged 55 to 70 in good health. Both conserved end residues are part of each CDR3. D genes are given only for firm matches. Only some rows state a clone size, as once, few, many or a class for expanded clones.

>many|TRBV7-2|TRBJ1-6|NA|15
CASSLGTRHNSPLHF
TGTGCCAGCAGCTTAGGCACTCGTCATAATTCACCCCTCCACTTT
>many|TRBV5-1|TRBJ1-1|NA|10
CASRLGEAFF
TGCGCCAGCAGATTGGGCGAAGCTTTCTTT
>many|TRBV14|TRBJ2-2|NA|16
CASSPNGRGNTGELFF
TGTGCCAGCAGCCCGAACGGCAGGGGTAACACCGGGGAGCTGTTTTTT
>many|TRBV15|TRBJ2-1|TRBD2|14
CATSRDRRENEQFF
TGTGCCACCAGCAGAGATCGGCGGGAGAATGAGCAGTTCTTC
>many|TRBV5-1|TRBJ2-1|NA|12
CASSLAVNEQFF
TGCGCCAGCAGCTTGGCCGTCAATGAGCAGTTCTTC
>many|TRBV27|TRBJ1-6|TRBD1|16
CASSLGTGAANSPLHF
TGTGCCAGCAGTCTCGGGACAGGGGCAGCTAATTCACCCCTCCACTTT
>NA|TRBV29-1|TRBJ2-7|NA|13
CSVPGQNSYEQYF
TGCAGCGTGCCAGGACAGAACTCCTACGAGCAGTACTTC
>many|TRBV4-3|TRBJ1-2|NA|14
CASSQGPHNYGYTF
TGCGCCAGCAGCCAGGGACCTCATAACTATGGCTACACCTTC
>many|TRBV29-1|TRBJ1-1|NA|13
CSGVGPPNTEAFF
TGCAGCGGCGTCGGTCCACCAAACACTGAAGCTTTCTTT
>many|TRBV29-1|TRBJ1-1|NA|12
CSGGQWNTEAFF
TGCAGCGGTGGACAGTGGAACACTGAAGCTTTCTTT
>many|TRBV7-8|TRBJ2-1|NA|15
CASSLGQGPYNEQFF
TGTGCCAGCAGCTTAGGGCAGGGGCCCTACAATGAGCAGTTCTTC
>many|TRBV20-1|TRBJ2-2|NA|13
CSARRGGLGELFF
TGCAGTGCTAGAAGGGGGGGGCTAGGGGAGCTGTTTTTT
>NA|TRBV7-8|TRBJ2-7|NA|14
CASSHRELLAEQYF
TGTGCCAGCAGCCACCGAGAATTACTGGCCGAGCAGTACTTC
>many|TRBV29-1|TRBJ1-2|TRBD1|14
CSAAGQGGNYGYTF
TGCAGCGCCGCAGGACAGGGCGGGAACTATGGCTACACCTTC
>many|TRBV6-5|TRBJ1-5|TRBD1|15
CASRQTGVGNQPQHF
TGTGCCAGCAGGCAAACAGGGGTAGGGAATCAGCCCCAGCATTTT
>many|TRBV20-1|TRBJ1-1|NA|13
CSARGSWDTEAFF
TGCAGTGCTAGAGGTTCCTGGGACACTGAAGCTTTCTTT
>many|TRBV6-5|TRBJ1-6|NA|16
CASSYSIGQGRTPLHF
TGTGCCAGCAGTTACTCGATAGGGCAGGGGAGAACACCCCTCCACTTT
>many|TRBV25-1|TRBJ1-1|NA|17
CASSDSSGRSLNTEAFF
TGTGCCAGCAGTGATTCTTCGGGACGGTCACTGAACACTGAAGCTTTCTTT
>many|TRBV7-2|TRBJ2-7|NA|13
CASSLEGGYEQYF
TGTGCCAGCAGCTTAGAAGGGGGCTACGAGCAGTACTTC
>many|TRBV13|TRBJ1-4|NA|15
CASSSGGAGDGKLFF
TGTGCCAGCAGCTCCGGCGGAGCAGGGGACGGAAAACTGTTTTTT
>many|TRBV20-1|TRBJ2-2|TRBD2|15
CSARGAGADTGELFF
TGCAGTGCTAGGGGAGCGGGGGCCGACACCGGGGAGCTGTTTTTT
>many|TRBV7-3|TRBJ2-5|NA|8
CASSPPDF
TGTGCCAGCAGCCCCCCCGACTTC
>many|TRBV5-1|TRBJ2-2|NA|14
CASSRDMNTGELFF
TGCGCCAGCAGCCGGGACATGAACACCGGGGAGCTGTTTTTT
>many|TRBV6-6|TRBJ1-2|NA|10
CASSYRRQNF
TGTGCCAGCAGTTACCGCCGACAGAACTTC
>many|TRBV20-1|TRBJ2-2|NA|15
CSARTPVGGTGELFF
TGCAGTGCTAGAACCCCCGTAGGGGGCACCGGGGAGCTGTTTTTT
>once|TRBV5-1|TRBJ2-7|NA|14
CANSLTADRYGQYF
TGCGCCAACAGCTTAACAGCCGATCGCTACGGGCAGTACTTC
>many|TRBV24-1|TRBJ2-7|TRBD2|15
CAARAGTSLLGEQYF
TGTGCCGCGAGAGCCGGGACTAGCTTATTAGGCGAGCAGTACTTC
>many|TRBV4-2|TRBJ1-4|NA|16
CASSPGLRRDNEKLFF
TGTGCCAGCAGCCCGGGGCTTCGCCGAGATAATGAAAAACTGTTTTTT
>many|TRBV7-2|TRBJ2-7|NA|14
CASSLGGLNYEQYF
TGTGCCAGCAGCTTAGGCGGATTAAACTACGAGCAGTACTTC
>NA|TRBV20-1|TRBJ1-6|TRBD1|13
CSARRQGNSPLHF
TGCAGTGCTAGAAGACAGGGGAATTCACCCCTCCACTTT
>few|TRBV18|TRBJ1-2|NA|14
CASSGQPLNYGYTF
TGTGCCAGCTCCGGACAGCCACTTAACTATGGCTACACCTTC
>NA|TRBV5-1|TRBJ1-2|TRBD1|16
CASSLEIRTGPYGYTF
TGCGCCAGCAGCTTGGAAATACGGACAGGGCCTTATGGCTACACCTTC
>once|TRBV20-1|TRBJ2-1|TRBD2|13
CSAGTSGGGEQFF
TGCAGTGCTGGGACTAGCGGGGGGGGAGAGCAGTTCTTC
>many|TRBV10-3|TRBJ2-1|TRBD1|16
CAISETWTGPHNEQFF
TGTGCCATCAGTGAGACTTGGACAGGGCCTCACAATGAGCAGTTCTTC
>many|TRBV7-2|TRBJ2-1|TRBD2|16
CASSLVGGGLINEQFF
TGTGCCAGCAGCTTAGTCGGGGGGGGCCTCATCAATGAGCAGTTCTTC
>many|TRBV24-1|TRBJ1-5|NA|13
CATSDSPGQPQHF
TGTGCCACCAGTGATTCCCCGGGGCAGCCCCAGCATTTT
>many|TRBV12-3/TRBV12-4|TRBJ2-7|NA|12
CASSPGIYEQYF
TGTGCCAGCAGTCCAGGGATATACGAGCAGTACTTC
>many|TRBV4-2|TRBJ2-1|NA|14
CASSIPGQNNEQFF
TGTGCCAGCAGCATACCCGGACAGAACAATGAGCAGTTCTTC
>many|TRBV20-1|TRBJ1-6|NA|12
CSARARQGLLHF
TGCAGTGCTAGAGCTCGACAAGGGCTCCTCCACTTT
>many|TRBV5-6|TRBJ2-6|NA|16
CASRDTGSGGANVLTF
TGTGCCAGCAGAGACACAGGGTCGGGTGGGGCCAACGTCCTGACTTTC
>many|TRBV5-1|TRBJ2-5|TRBD2|15
CASSLRTSGGETQYF
TGCGCCAGCAGCCTTCGGACTAGCGGGGGAGAGACCCAGTACTTC
>many|TRBV11-2|TRBJ2-4|NA|18
CASSPAPDYPLAKNIQYF
TGTGCCAGCAGTCCTGCTCCTGACTACCCCTTAGCCAAAAACATTCAGTACTTC
>many|TRBV5-1|TRBJ2-3|NA|14
CASSSRDSTDTQYF
TGCGCCAGCAGCTCCCGGGACAGCACAGATACGCAGTATTTT
>many|TRBV11-2|TRBJ2-1|TRBD1|16
CASSSFKDRDNDEQFF
TGTGCCAGCAGCTCGTTTAAAGACAGGGACAACGATGAGCAGTTCTTC